This record concerns one TCR beta chain sequence. These data are taken from a study of shared clonotypes between healthy human individuals. Profiled with immunoSEQ multiplex PCR; TCRdb holds only in-frame clones, not every one. The sample consists of around 330,000 clones, 74% of them appearing once. Germline V gene sequence: CDR1 SGDLS, CDR2 YYNGEE. V lost 4 bases to trimming and J lost 5 bases, with 12 bases between them. The CDR3 covers 13 residues. Sample: memory CD4+ T cells sorted from blood. Subset: CD45RA-negative fraction. This chain connects TRBV9 to TRBJ1-2, with D perhaps TRBD1 (5 bases). This receptor was identified in a man younger than 40 in good health. CDR3 in DNA: TGTGCCAGCAGCCCCCAGGGAGAGTATGGCTACACCTTC. Encoded protein: CASSPQGEYGYTF.